These 29 T cell receptor beta chains originate from one sample sequenced in a study of blood T cell repertoires in COVID-19. Method: immunoSEQ multiplex PCR; TCRdb's copy keeps in-frame clones and lacks some. The sample consists of a few hundred thousand clones, roughly 89% of them appearing once. The specimen was PBMCs or T cells enriched from blood (not recorded which). The source of these receptors is a woman aged 50 to 65 who had recovered from COVID-19.

V usage is TRBV7-9 and J usage is TRBJ2-3; TRBD1 matches at 12 bases. V dropped 5 bases and J dropped 2; count of bases not matched to a gene: 5. The germline V gene encodes CDR1 SEHNR and CDR2 FQNEAQ (reference sequence). There are 16 residues in the CDR3. CDR3 sequence (DNA): TGTGCCAGCAGCGCCCGGGGACAGGGGGCCACAGATACGCAGTATTTT. Translated, it gives CASSARGQGATDTQYF.

This chain joins TRBV7-9 and TRBJ1-2; TRBD1 might be the D (5 bases). The ends were cut back, 4 bases at V and 4 bases at J, with 16 bases in the middle. This CDR3 comprises 15 residues. Germline V gene sequence: CDR1 SEHNR, CDR2 FQNEAQ (reference sequence). CDR3 protein: CASSSRDSPFYGYTF. CDR3 DNA sequence: TGTGCCAGCAGCTCAAGGGACTCCCCCTTCTATGGCTACACCTTC.

CDR3 region: CASSLERATTEAFF. CDR3 bases: TGTGCCAGCAGCTTAGAGAGGGCCACCACTGAAGCTTTCTTT. The chain uses TRBV13 and TRBJ1-1, with D hard to call. CDR3 size: 14 residues. V was pared by 1 base and J by 4 bases, with 10 bases between. Germline CDR1 is PRHDT and CDR2 is FYEKMQ (reference sequence).

V and J are TRBV19 and TRBJ1-1, with a weak D call TRBD1 (6 bases). The V end lost 3 bases, the J end lost 5 bases, and 13 bases lay between the germline ends. Per germline, CDR1 LNHDA and CDR2 SQIVND (reference sequence). The CDR3 contains 14 residues. In DNA form, the CDR3 reads TGTGCCAGTAGTATTAGTAGGGGGACGACTGAAGCTTTCTTT. It yields the protein CASSISRGTTEAFF.

This chain joins TRBV7-2 and TRBJ2-3; 8 nucleotides agree with TRBD2. This CDR3 comprises 16 residues. Germline CDR1 reads SGHTA; CDR2 reads FQGNSA. Trimming at V came to 1 base and at J to 4 bases, leaving 7 bases not matched to a gene. The CDR3 region is CASSLGWIGGADTQYF. In DNA, the CDR3 is TGTGCCAGCAGCTTAGGCTGGATCGGGGGGGCAGATACGCAGTATTTT. The variable domain in full, completed from reference TRBV7-2 and TRBJ2-3, reads GAGVSQSPSNKVTEKGKDVELRCDPISGHTALYWYRQSLGQGLEFLIYFQGNSAPDKSGLPSDRFSAERTGGSVSTLTIQRTQQEDSAVYLCASSLGWIGGADTQYFGPGTRLTVL.

CDR3 protein: CASSQGGTGNTIYF. For the CDR3, the DNA is TGTGCCAGCAGCCAGGGAGGAACTGGAAACACCATATATTTT. The rearrangement links TRBV3-1 (or the pseudogene TRBV3-2) to TRBJ1-3; D gene unclear. Trimming cost V 3 bases and J 2 bases, with 8 bases left between them. The germline CDR1 and CDR2 sequences are LGHDT and YNNKEL (reference sequence). The CDR3 extends over 14 amino acids.

Only a few counts were recorded for this clone. Other DNA sequences of this sample code for an identical CDR3. The CDR3 nucleotides read TGTGCCAGCGGGAGTCGGGACAGGGGATACGAGCAGTACTTC. Protein: CASGSRDRGYEQYF. V gene TRBV27 combines with J gene TRBJ2-7; 10 positions agree with TRBD1. Germline V gene sequence: CDR1 MNHEY, CDR2 SMNVEV (reference sequence). V gave up 8 bases and J gave up 4 bases; unmatched junction bases: 8. The CDR3 is 14 residues long.

The chain recombines TRBV30 with TRBJ2-3; D remains unclear. Trimming cost V 2 bases and J 5 bases, with 8 bases left between them. The CDR3 is made up of 12 amino acids. Germline-derived CDR1 and CDR2 are GTSNPN and SVGIG (reference sequence). CDR3 residues: CAWSTTGDTQYF. Here the CDR3 DNA reads TGTGCCTGGAGTACTACGGGAGATACGCAGTATTTT.

The chain couples TRBV18 to TRBJ1-1; 9 bases match TRBD1. J lost 5 bases, V lost 8 bases, and 9 bases had no gene match. Germline V CDR1 and CDR2: KGHSH, LQKENI. The CDR3 covers 14 residues. In DNA form, the CDR3 reads TGTGCCAGCAGAACGACAGGGGGAAGTACTGAAGCTTTCTTT. The encoded protein is CASRTTGGSTEAFF.

The chain combines TRBV4-1 with TRBJ1-6; 10 bases align to TRBD1. This CDR3 contains 14 residues. The germline CDR1 and CDR2 sequences are MGHRA and YSYEKL. V dropped 6 bases and J dropped 9; count of bases not matched to a gene: 5. CDR3 in DNA: TGCGCCAGCAGGTCGGGACAGGGGATTTCACCCCTCCACTTT. It translates to CASRSGQGISPLHF.

This clone was picked up one time. The CDR3 protein is CASSSSGTGAPETQYF. The DNA for the CDR3 is TGTGCCAGCAGTTCTTCCGGGACAGGGGCTCCAGAGACCCAGTACTTC. The chain employs TRBV28 and TRBJ2-5; TRBD1 aligns across 10 bases. CDR1 and CDR2 from the germline V gene are MDHEN and SYDVKM. V was clipped by 4 bases and J by 4 bases; unmatched bases: 9. The CDR3 length is 16 residues.

The V call is TRBV9, the J call TRBJ1-2; D gene ambiguous. The CDR3 is 13 residues long. V gave up 0 bases and J gave up 4 bases, with 7 bases separating them. The germline V gene encodes CDR1 SGDLS and CDR2 YYNGEE. The CDR3 nucleotides are TGTGCCAGCAGCGTAGATGAGGGCTATGGCTACACCTTC. It specifies CASSVDEGYGYTF. Supplemented by reference TRBV9 and TRBJ1-2, the full variable domain reads DSGVTQTPKHLITATGQRVTLRCSPRSGDLSVYWYQQSLDQGLQFLIQYYNGEERAKGNILERFSAQQFPDLHSELNLSSLELGDSALYFCASSVDEGYGYTFGSGTRLTVV.

This chain joins TRBV23-1 and TRBJ1-5; the match to TRBD1 covers 7 bases. TRBV23-1 is sorted into the ORF group, with uncertain function. V dropped 5 bases and J dropped 1; count of bases not matched to a gene: 5. CDR3 length equals 15 residues. CDR3 protein: CASSMTGRSNQPQHF. Written as DNA, the CDR3 is TGCGCCAGCAGTATGACAGGGAGAAGCAATCAGCCCCAGCATTTT.

V gene TRBV4-2 combines with J gene TRBJ2-1; 9 bases match TRBD2. CDR3 size: 16 residues. Per germline, CDR1 LGHNA and CDR2 YNFKEQ. Losses at the gene ends were 0 bases for V and 9 bases for J; bases not matched to a gene: 9. CDR3 in DNA: TGTGCCAGCAGCCAAGACTTTCCGGGACTAGCCGCTGAGCAGTTCTTC. This gives the protein CASSQDFPGLAAEQFF.

The chain recombines TRBV4-3 with TRBJ1-2; unclear D gene. Per the germline V gene, CDR1 is LGHNA and CDR2 is YSLEER. V gave up 0 bases and J gave up 6 bases, with 20 bases separating them. This CDR3 has 17 residues. The CDR3 DNA reads TGCGCCAGCAGCCAAGATCTTCAGGCCTCCTACCCCCATGGCTACACCTTC. Translated, it gives CASSQDLQASYPHGYTF.

This sequence joins TRBV27 and TRBJ1-2, with 9 bases matching TRBD1. This CDR3 comprises 19 residues. J gave up 4 bases and V 5 bases, and 20 bases lay outside the gene matches. From germline, CDR1 is MNHEY and CDR2 SMNVEV (reference sequence). The CDR3 here is CASSPAGTGFYGLVYGYTF. CDR3 bases: TGTGCCAGCAGTCCAGCCGGGACAGGGTTTTACGGGTTGGTCTATGGCTACACCTTC.

V gene TRBV7-6 combines with J gene TRBJ2-7, with a possible D match to TRBD2 (5 bases). The length of the CDR3 is 15 residues. Trimming left V 1 base short and J 0 bases short, with 10 bases between. Germline values: CDR1 SGHVS, CDR2 FNYEAQ. Here the CDR3 reads CASSLEGGPSYEQYF. CDR3 DNA: TGTGCCAGCAGCTTAGAGGGCGGGCCCTCCTACGAGCAGTACTTC.

The V and J genes are TRBV20-1 and TRBJ2-7; 9 bases match TRBD1. Germline values: CDR1 DFQATT, CDR2 SNEGSKA (reference sequence). With V trimmed by 3 bases and J by 7 bases, 10 bases remained unmatched. The CDR3 runs 14 residues. Here the CDR3 DNA reads TGCAGTGCTAGTCGGGAACGGACAGGGGATGAGCAGTACTTC. The encoded protein is CSASRERTGDEQYF.

The rearrangement uses TRBV15 and TRBJ1-4; D is undetermined. V lost 3 bases to trimming and J lost 1 base, with 15 bases between them. Looked up from germline, CDR1 is LNHNV and CDR2 is YYDKDF (reference sequence). This CDR3 has 17 amino acids. The CDR3 DNA reads as TGTGCCACCAGCAGCCCTAATGGGGAGGTAACTAATGAAAAACTGTTTTTT. This gives the protein CATSSPNGEVTNEKLFF.

The chain couples TRBV30 to TRBJ1-3, with TRBD1 identical over 12 bases. This CDR3 region has 16 residues. The trim removed 5 bases at V and 0 bases at J, leaving 5 bases unmatched. From germline, CDR1 is GTSNPN and CDR2 SVGIG (reference sequence). Here the CDR3 reads CAWGTGGPGSGNTIYF. In DNA, the CDR3 is TGTGCCTGGGGGACAGGGGGCCCAGGCTCTGGAAACACCATATATTTT.

The chain has TRBV4-1 and TRBJ2-5; D gene uncertain. The germline V gene encodes CDR1 MGHRA and CDR2 YSYEKL. The CDR3 totals 16 residues. V gave up 0 bases and J gave up 6 bases, with 17 bases separating them. The CDR3 bases are TGCGCCAGCAGCCAAGAATTGTATCGGCTAGTCAAGACCCAGTACTTC. Protein product: CASSQELYRLVKTQYF.

The chain employs TRBV28 and TRBJ1-5, with D unclear. From germline, CDR1 is MDHEN and CDR2 SYDVKM. The V gene lost 6 bases and the J gene lost 4 bases, with 10 bases spanning the gap. CDR3 size: 13 residues. The CDR3 loop is CASSWGVNQPQHF. CDR3 nucleotides: TGTGCCAGCAGCTGGGGAGTTAATCAGCCCCAGCATTTT. Drawing the rest from reference TRBV28 and TRBJ1-5, the complete variable domain is DVKVTQSSRYLVKRTGEKVFLECVQDMDHENMFWYRQDPGLGLRLIYFSYDVKMKEKGDIPEGYSVSREKKERFSLILESASTNQTSMYLCASSWGVNQPQHFGDGTRLSIL.

The V call is TRBV12-3 or TRBV12-4, the J call TRBJ2-7, with D unresolved. CDR3 length: 13 amino acids. The V and J ends lost 3 bases and 6 bases respectively, with 12 bases between them. This CDR3 reads CASSFFSASEQYF. The CDR3 DNA is TGTGCCAGCAGTTTTTTTTCAGCGAGCGAGCAGTACTTC.

J is TRBJ1-1 and V is TRBV2; possible D gene TRBD1, 5 bases. V lost 5 bases and J lost 5, with 12 bases in between. CDR1 and CDR2 from the germline V gene are SNHLY and FYNNEI. The CDR3 has 13 residues. The CDR3 DNA reads as TGTGCCAGCAGTTTGGGGGAGGGTACTGAAGCTTTCTTT. This encodes CASSLGEGTEAFF.

This sequence joins TRBV29-1 and TRBJ1-1; D possibly corresponds to TRBD1 (5 bases). V was trimmed by 7 bases and J by 0 bases, leaving 15 bases between them. The CDR3 sequence is 14 residues long. Per germline, CDR1 SQVTM and CDR2 ANQGSEA. DNA for the CDR3: TGCAGCGCAGTAAGCCAACAGGTGAACACTGAAGCTTTCTTT. As protein: CSAVSQQVNTEAFF.

This rearrangement joins TRBV7-2 to TRBJ1-1, with TRBD1 matching 7 bases. CDR1 is SGHTA and CDR2 is FQGNSA in the germline V gene. This CDR3 comprises 15 residues. Germline trimming cut 2 bases from V and 1 base from J; bases unmatched to any gene: 4. CDR3 residues: CASSLTRGWNTEAFF. As DNA, the CDR3 is TGTGCCAGCAGCTTAACCAGGGGGTGGAACACTGAAGCTTTCTTT.

The gene calls are TRBV5-8 and TRBJ2-7; 9 bases align to TRBD1. From germline, CDR1 is SGHTS and CDR2 YDEGEE. CDR3 size: 16 residues. V was clipped by 2 bases and J by 1 base; unmatched bases: 7. The CDR3, as DNA: TGTGCCAGCAGCTTAGTTCGACAGGGGGGATCCTACGAGCAGTACTTC. Protein product: CASSLVRQGGSYEQYF.

The sample holds one count of this clone. The V and J genes are TRBV7-3 and TRBJ2-1; possible D gene TRBD1, 9 bases. Germline V gene sequence: CDR1 SGHTA, CDR2 FQGTGA. V was pared by 4 bases and J by 8 bases, with 21 bases between. CDR3 size: 16 residues. DNA of the CDR3: TGTGCCAGCAGCTACGGGGGGGGACAGGGTGTCCATGAGCAGTTCTTC. Translated: CASSYGGGQGVHEQFF.

The CDR3 sequence is CASSLVPFAAVGNTEAFF. The CDR3 coding sequence is TGTGCCAGCAGCCTAGTCCCCTTCGCGGCGGTGGGGAACACTGAAGCTTTCTTT. The chain joins TRBV5-5 to TRBJ1-1, with no clear D. The V end was cut by 4 bases, the J end by 1 base, with 23 bases between. Germline CDR1 is SGHKS and CDR2 is YYEKEE (reference sequence). The CDR3 is 18 residues long.